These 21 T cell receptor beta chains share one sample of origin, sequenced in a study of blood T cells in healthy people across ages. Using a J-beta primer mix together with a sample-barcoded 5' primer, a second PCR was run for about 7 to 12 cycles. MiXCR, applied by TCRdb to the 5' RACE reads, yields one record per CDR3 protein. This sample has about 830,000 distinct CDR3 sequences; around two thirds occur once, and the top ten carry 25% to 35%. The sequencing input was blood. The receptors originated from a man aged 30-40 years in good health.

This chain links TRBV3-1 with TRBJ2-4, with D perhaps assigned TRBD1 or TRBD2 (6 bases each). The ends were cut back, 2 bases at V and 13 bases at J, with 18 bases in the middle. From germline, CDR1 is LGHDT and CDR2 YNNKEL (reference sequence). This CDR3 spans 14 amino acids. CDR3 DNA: TGTGCCAGCAGCCAACAACCCGGGGGCAATGAGCAGTACTTC. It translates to CASSQQPGGNEQYF.

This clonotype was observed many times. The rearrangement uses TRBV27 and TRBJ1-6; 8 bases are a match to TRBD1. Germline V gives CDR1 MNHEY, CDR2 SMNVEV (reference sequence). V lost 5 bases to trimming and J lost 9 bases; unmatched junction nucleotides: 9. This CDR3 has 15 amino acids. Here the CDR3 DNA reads TGTGCCAGCAGTCTACAGGGGGTAGTTGGTTCACCCCTCCACTTT. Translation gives CASSLQGVVGSPLHF.

The CDR3 nucleotides are TGTGCCAGTAGTATCGGACAGACCAATGAGCAGTTCTTC. This translates into CASSIGQTNEQFF. The genes are TRBV19 and TRBJ2-1; D is perhaps TRBD1 (6 bases). The V end was cut by 3 bases, the J end by 6 bases, with 9 bases between. CDR1 and CDR2 (germline): LNHDA, SQIVND (reference sequence). The CDR3 runs to 13 residues.

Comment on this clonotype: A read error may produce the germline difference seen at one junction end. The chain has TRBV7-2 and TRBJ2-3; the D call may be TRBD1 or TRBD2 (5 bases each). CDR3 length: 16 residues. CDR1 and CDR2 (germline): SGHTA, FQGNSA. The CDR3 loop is CASSLSWGSGADAQYF. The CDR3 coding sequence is TGTGCCAGCAGCTTATCTTGGGGGTCCGGCGCAGATGCGCAGTATTTT.

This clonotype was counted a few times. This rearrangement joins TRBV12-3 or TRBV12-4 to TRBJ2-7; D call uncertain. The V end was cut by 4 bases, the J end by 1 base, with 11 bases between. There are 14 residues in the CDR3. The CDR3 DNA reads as TGTGCCAGCAGTTCACGGACGGCGTCCTACGAGCAGTACTTC. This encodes CASSSRTASYEQYF.

The DNA of the CDR3 is TGTGCCAGCAGCCCTCAAAGTGGGGGTGGGCGCTATGGCTACACCTTC. Its translation: CASSPQSGGGRYGYTF. The chain carries TRBV7-2 and TRBJ1-2; maybe TRBD1 (5 bases). This CDR3 region has 16 residues. Between the trimmed V and J ends, which lost 5 bases and 4 bases, there was a span of 20 bases. Per the germline V gene, CDR1 is SGHTA and CDR2 is FQGNSA.

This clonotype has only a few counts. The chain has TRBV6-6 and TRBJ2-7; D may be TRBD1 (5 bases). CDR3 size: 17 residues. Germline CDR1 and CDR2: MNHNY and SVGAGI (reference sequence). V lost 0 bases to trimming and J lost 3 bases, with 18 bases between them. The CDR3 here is CASSYSTGGLRVYEQYF. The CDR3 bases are TGTGCCAGCAGTTACTCGACGGGCGGCCTCAGGGTCTACGAGCAGTACTTC.

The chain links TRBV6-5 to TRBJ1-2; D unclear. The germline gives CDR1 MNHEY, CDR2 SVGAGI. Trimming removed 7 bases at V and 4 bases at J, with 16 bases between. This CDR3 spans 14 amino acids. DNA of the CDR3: TGTGCCAGCACTCCCCGTGGTGAAGGCTATGGCTACACCTTC. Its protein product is CASTPRGEGYGYTF.

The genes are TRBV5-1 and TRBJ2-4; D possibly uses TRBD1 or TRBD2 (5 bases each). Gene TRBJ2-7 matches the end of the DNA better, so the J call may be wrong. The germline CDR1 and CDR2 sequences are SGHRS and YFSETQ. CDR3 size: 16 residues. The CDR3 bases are TGCGCCAGCAGCGTTGCCGGGACGCTGCCTAGTGGCGAGCAGTACTTC. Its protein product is CASSVAGTLPSGEQYF.

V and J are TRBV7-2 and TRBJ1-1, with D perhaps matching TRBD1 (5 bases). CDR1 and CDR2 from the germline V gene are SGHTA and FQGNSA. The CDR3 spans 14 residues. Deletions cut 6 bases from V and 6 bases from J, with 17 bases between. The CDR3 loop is CASRRDPLPPEAFF. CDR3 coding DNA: TGTGCCAGCAGACGGGACCCCCTTCCCCCTGAAGCTTTCTTT.

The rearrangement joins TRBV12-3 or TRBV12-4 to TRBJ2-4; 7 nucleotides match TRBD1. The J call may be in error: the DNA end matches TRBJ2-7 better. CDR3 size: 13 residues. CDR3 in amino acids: CASSFEGAGEQYF. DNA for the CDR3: TGTGCCAGCAGTTTTGAGGGGGCAGGCGAGCAGTACTTC.

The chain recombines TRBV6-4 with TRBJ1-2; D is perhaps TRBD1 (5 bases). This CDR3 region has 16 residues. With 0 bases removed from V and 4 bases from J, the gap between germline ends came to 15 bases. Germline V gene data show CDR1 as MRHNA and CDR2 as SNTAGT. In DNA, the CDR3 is TGTGCCAGCAGTGACTCGAAGCAGGGTATAATCTATGGCTACACCTTC. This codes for CASSDSKQGIIYGYTF.

The CDR3: CSVERAGSGTEAFF. The CDR3 nucleotides read TGCAGCGTTGAACGGGCAGGGTCGGGCACTGAAGCTTTCTTT. V and J are TRBV29-1 and TRBJ1-1; TRBD1 might be the D (5 bases). The CDR3 covers 14 residues. Germline CDR1 is SQVTM and CDR2 is ANQGSEA. V shed 2 bases and J shed 4 bases, with 14 bases lying between them. Using reference TRBV29-1 and TRBJ1-1 for the parts outside the CDR3, the full variable domain is SAVISQKPSRDICQRGTSLTIQCQVDSQVTMMFWYRQQPGQSLTLIATANQGSEATYESGFVIDKFPISRPNLTFSTLTVSNMSPEDSSIYLCSVERAGSGTEAFFGQGTRLTVV.

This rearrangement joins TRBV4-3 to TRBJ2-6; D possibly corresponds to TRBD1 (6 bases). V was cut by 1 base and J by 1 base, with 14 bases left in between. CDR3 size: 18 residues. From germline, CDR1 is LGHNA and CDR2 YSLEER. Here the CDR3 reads CASSQGIPGESGANVLTF. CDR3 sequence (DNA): TGCGCCAGCAGCCAAGGGATTCCAGGGGAGTCTGGGGCCAACGTCCTGACTTTC.

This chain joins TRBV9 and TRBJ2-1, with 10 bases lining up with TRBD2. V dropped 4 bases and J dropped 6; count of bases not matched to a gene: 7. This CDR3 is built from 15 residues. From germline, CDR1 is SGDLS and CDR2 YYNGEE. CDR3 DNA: TGTGCCAGCAGCCAAAGCGGGGGGGCTTCCAATGAGCAGTTCTTC. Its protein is CASSQSGGASNEQFF.

DNA of the CDR3: TGCAGTGCTAGAGTTGTCAGGGATTTCTATGGCTACACCTTC. It is translated as CSARVVRDFYGYTF. This chain joins TRBV20-1 and TRBJ1-2, with a weak D call TRBD1 (5 bases). The CDR3 has 14 residues. Trimming shortened V by 1 base and J by 4 bases, and 13 bases separated the two germline ends. Per the germline V gene, CDR1 is DFQATT and CDR2 is SNEGSKA (reference sequence).

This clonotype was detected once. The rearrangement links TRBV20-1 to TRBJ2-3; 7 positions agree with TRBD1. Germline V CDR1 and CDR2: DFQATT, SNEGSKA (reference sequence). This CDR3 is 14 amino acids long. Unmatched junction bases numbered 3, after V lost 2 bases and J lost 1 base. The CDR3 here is CSARWGQRTDTQYF. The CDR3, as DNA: TGCAGTGCTAGATGGGGACAGCGCACAGATACGCAGTATTTT.

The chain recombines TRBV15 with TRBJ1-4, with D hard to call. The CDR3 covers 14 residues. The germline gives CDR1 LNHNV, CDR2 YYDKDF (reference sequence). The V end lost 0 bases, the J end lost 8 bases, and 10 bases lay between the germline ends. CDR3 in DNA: TGTGCCACCAGCAGAGATAAAGGGTACGAAAAACTGTTTTTT. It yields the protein CATSRDKGYEKLFF.

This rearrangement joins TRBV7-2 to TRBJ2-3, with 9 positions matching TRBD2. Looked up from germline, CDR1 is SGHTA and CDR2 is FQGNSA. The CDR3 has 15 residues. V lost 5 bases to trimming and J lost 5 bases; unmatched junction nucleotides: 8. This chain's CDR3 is CASSAVAGGRDTQYF. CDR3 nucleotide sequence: TGTGCCAGCAGCGCTGTCGCGGGGGGGCGAGATACGCAGTATTTT.

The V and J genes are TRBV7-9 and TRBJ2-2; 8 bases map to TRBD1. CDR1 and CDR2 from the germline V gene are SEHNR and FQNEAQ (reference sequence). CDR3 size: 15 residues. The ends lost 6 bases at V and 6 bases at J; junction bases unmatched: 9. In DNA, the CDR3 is TGTGCCAGCAGTCTTGACAGGGGAGGCGCCGGGGAGCTGTTTTTT. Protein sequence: CASSLDRGGAGELFF.

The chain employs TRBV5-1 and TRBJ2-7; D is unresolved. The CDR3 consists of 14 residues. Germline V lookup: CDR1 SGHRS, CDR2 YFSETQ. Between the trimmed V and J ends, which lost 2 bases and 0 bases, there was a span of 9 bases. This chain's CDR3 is CASSFQSSSYEQYF. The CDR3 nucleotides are TGCGCCAGCAGCTTTCAGTCAAGCTCCTACGAGCAGTACTTC.